These 8 T cell receptor beta chains originate from one sample sequenced in a study of blood T cell repertoires in COVID-19. Sequencing used immunoSEQ multiplex PCR; TCRdb keeps in-frame clones, though not all of them. The sample comprises about 200,000 clones, roughly 85% of which are singletons, and about 2.2% rests with the top ten. Material: peripheral blood. The receptors stem from a man between 25 and 39 years old who had recovered from COVID-19.

The chain recombines TRBV6-5 with TRBJ1-1; maybe TRBD1 (6 bases). Germline lookup yields CDR1 MNHEY and CDR2 SVGAGI. The CDR3 spans 15 residues. Trimming removed 8 bases at V and 5 bases at J, with 21 bases between. The CDR3, as DNA: TGTGCCAGCCGTTTCGACCAGGGGTTCTTAACTGAAGCTTTCTTT. Its translation: CASRFDQGFLTEAFF.

The gene calls are TRBV7-9 and TRBJ1-1; TRBD1 matches at 7 bases. Trimming removed 6 bases from V and 3 bases from J; junction bases left unmatched: 7. Germline V gives CDR1 SEHNR, CDR2 FQNEAQ (reference sequence). The CDR3 length is 14 residues. CDR3 nucleotide sequence: TGTGCCAGCAGGATGGGACAGCCTTACACTGAAGCTTTCTTT. Its translation is CASRMGQPYTEAFF.

The chain is built from TRBV5-6 and TRBJ2-1, with TRBD2 matching over 12 bases. The V and J ends lost 6 bases and 7 bases, in that order; junction bases with no gene match: 11. CDR3 length: 16 amino acids. CDR1 and CDR2 from the germline V gene are SGHDT and YYEEEE. CDR3 coding DNA: TGTGCCAGCAAACAACTAGCGGGGGGACTAGGGAATGAGCAGTTCTTC. It is translated as CASKQLAGGLGNEQFF. Using reference TRBV5-6 and TRBJ2-1 for the parts outside the CDR3, the full variable domain is DAGVTQSPTHLIKTRGQQVTLRCSPKSGHDTVSWYQQALGQGPQFIFQYYEEEERQRGNFPDRFSGHQFPNYSSELNVNALLLGDSALYLCASKQLAGGLGNEQFFGPGTRLTVL.

The CDR3 region has the DNA TGTGCCCTTCAGGGACTCGACGACGGGGAGCAGTACTTC. Translated: CALQGLDDGEQYF. The chain joins TRBV30 to TRBJ2-7, with D possibly matching TRBD2 (6 bases). This CDR3 has 13 amino acids. The ends were cut back, 8 bases at V and 7 bases at J, with 21 bases in the middle. Looked up from germline, CDR1 is GTSNPN and CDR2 is SVGIG (reference sequence).

J is TRBJ2-5 and V is TRBV30, with D perhaps TRBD1 (5 bases). The germline V and J ends were trimmed by 3 bases and 4 bases, with 9 bases remaining between them. This CDR3 region has 12 residues. CDR1 GTSNPN and CDR2 SVGIG come from the germline V gene (reference sequence). In nucleotides, the CDR3 is TGTGCCTGGAGACCAGGGTCAGAGACCCAGTACTTC. This translates into CAWRPGSETQYF.

The CDR3 region has the DNA TGTGCCAGTGCCCAGACAGGGGGCCCAGATACGCAGTATTTT. It is translated as CASAQTGGPDTQYF. J is TRBJ2-3 and V is TRBV19, with 10 bases aligning to TRBD1. The V and J ends lost 8 bases and 4 bases, in that order; junction bases with no gene match: 6. The CDR3 runs to 14 residues. The germline V gene has CDR1 LNHDA and CDR2 SQIVND (reference sequence).

This clone was recorded a few times. The chain recombines TRBV5-1 with TRBJ1-1, with D maybe TRBD1 (6 bases). The CDR3 consists of 13 residues. Germline loops: CDR1 SGHRS, CDR2 YFSETQ. The V and J ends lost 2 bases and 7 bases respectively, with 12 bases between them. The DNA of the CDR3 is TGCGCCAGCAGCTTTTGGACAGAGAATGAAGCTTTCTTT. Translation gives CASSFWTENEAFF.

This chain joins TRBV5-4 and TRBJ2-2; D possibly corresponds to TRBD2 (7 bases). This CDR3 contains 13 residues. The germline V gene has CDR1 SGHNT and CDR2 YYREEE (reference sequence). The V and J ends lost 5 bases and 6 bases respectively, with 11 bases between them. CDR3 sequence (DNA): TGTGCCAGCAGAAGGGGGGGCGCCGGGGAGCTGTTTTTT. Translating it yields CASRRGGAGELFF.